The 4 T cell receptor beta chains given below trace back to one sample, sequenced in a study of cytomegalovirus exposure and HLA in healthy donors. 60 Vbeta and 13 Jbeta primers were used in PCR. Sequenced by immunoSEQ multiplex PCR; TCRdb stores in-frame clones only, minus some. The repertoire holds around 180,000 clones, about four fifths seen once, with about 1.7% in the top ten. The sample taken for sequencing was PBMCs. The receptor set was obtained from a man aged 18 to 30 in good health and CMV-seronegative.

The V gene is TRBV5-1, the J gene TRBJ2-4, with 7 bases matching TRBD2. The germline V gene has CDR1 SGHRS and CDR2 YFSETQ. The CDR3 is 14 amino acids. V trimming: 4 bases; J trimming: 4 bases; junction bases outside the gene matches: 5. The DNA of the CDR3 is TGCGCCAGCAGCCCAACTAGCGAAAAAAACATTCAGTACTTC. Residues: CASSPTSEKNIQYF. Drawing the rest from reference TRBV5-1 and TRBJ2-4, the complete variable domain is KAGVTQTPRYLIKTRGQQVTLSCSPISGHRSVSWYQQTPGQGLQFLFEYFSETQRNKGNFPGRFSGRQFSNSRSEMNVSTLELGDSALYLCASSPTSEKNIQYFGAGTRLSVL.

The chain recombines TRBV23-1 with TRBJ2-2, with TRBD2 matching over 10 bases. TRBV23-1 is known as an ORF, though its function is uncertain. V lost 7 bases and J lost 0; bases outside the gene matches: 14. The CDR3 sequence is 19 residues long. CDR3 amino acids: CASITGRLAGEPNTGELFF. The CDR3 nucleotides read TGCGCCAGCATTACAGGTCGACTAGCGGGCGAACCGAACACCGGGGAGCTGTTTTTT.

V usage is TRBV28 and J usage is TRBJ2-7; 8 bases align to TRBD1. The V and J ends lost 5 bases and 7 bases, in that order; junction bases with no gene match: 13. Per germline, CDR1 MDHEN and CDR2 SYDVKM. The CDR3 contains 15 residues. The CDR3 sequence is CASSATDGTGGEQYF. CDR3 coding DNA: TGTGCCAGCAGTGCCACGGACGGGACAGGAGGGGAGCAGTACTTC.

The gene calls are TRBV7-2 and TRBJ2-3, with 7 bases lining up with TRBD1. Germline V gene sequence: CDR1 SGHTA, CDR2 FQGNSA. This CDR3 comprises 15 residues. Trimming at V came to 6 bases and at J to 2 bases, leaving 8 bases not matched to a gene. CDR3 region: CASSLKGAHTDTQYF. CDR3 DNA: TGTGCCAGCAGTCTAAAGGGGGCGCACACAGATACGCAGTATTTT.